The present entry profiles one T cell receptor beta chain with its context. TCRdb's copy holds only in-frame clones and misses some; the assay was immunoSEQ multiplex PCR. Of hundreds of thousands of clones listed, about three quarters are singletons. This record belongs to a study of shared clonotypes between healthy human individuals. V was cut by 0 bases and J by 4 bases, with 12 bases left in between. The length of the CDR3 is 14 residues. CDR1 is GTSNPN, CDR2 SVGIG, per germline (reference sequence). The chain carries TRBV30 and TRBJ1-2; D is undetermined. This TCR came from a woman aged 25 to 39 in good health. Input material: memory CD4+ T cells sorted from blood. Subset noted: CD45RA-negative fraction. CDR3 sequence reads: CAWSVPRGLYGYTF. DNA of the CDR3: TGTGCCTGGAGTGTACCCCGGGGTCTCTATGGCTACACCTTC.